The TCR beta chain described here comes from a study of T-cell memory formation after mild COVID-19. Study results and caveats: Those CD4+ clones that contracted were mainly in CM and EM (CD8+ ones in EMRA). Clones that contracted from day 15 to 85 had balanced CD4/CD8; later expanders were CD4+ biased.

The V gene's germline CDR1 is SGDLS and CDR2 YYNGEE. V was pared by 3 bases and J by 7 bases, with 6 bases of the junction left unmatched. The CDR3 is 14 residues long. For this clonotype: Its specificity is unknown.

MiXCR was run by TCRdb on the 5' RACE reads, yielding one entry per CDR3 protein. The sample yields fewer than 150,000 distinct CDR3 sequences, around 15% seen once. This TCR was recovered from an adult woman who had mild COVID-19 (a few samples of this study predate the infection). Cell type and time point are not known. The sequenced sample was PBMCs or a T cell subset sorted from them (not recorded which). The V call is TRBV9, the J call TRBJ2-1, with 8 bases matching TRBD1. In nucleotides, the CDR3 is TGTGCCAGCAGCGCCGGACAGGGTGGAAATGAGCAGTTCTTC. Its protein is CASSAGQGGNEQFF.